A selection of T cell receptor beta chains follows, all from one sample in a study of OX40 agonist ivuxolimab in advanced cancers. Produced via immunoSEQ multiplex PCR; TCRdb's table is partial and in-frame only. Of about 58,000 clones in the sample, 75% to 85% were seen once. Sequencing was performed on CD4+ or CD8+ T cells sorted from blood, taken in a trial of the OX40 agonist ivuxolimab. The receptors shown here come from an adult with an advanced solid tumor such as melanoma, head and neck, liver or kidney cancer. Each CDR3 is given with its conserved first and last residue. The order of the fields is V gene, J gene, D gene, clone size, CDR3 protein, CDR3 DNA. The D gene is left open where the match is weak. Clone size is stated in some rows and not others, as once, few, many or a class when expanded.

V gene: TRBV5-1; J gene: TRBJ2-7; D gene: TRBD1; clone size: .; CDR3 protein: CASSIGQGTYEQYF; CDR3 DNA: TGCGCCAGCAGCATTGGACAGGGTACCTACGAGCAGTACTTC
V gene: TRBV27; J gene: TRBJ1-2; D gene: .; clone size: .; CDR3 protein: CASSLSNRNYGYTF; CDR3 DNA: TGTGCCAGCAGTTTATCAAACAGAAACTATGGCTACACCTTC
V gene: TRBV5-6; J gene: TRBJ2-3; D gene: .; clone size: .; CDR3 protein: CASSFGPPRPSTDTQYF; CDR3 DNA: TGTGCCAGCAGCTTCGGGCCCCCGCGCCCTAGCACAGATACGCAGTATTTT
V gene: TRBV5-4; J gene: TRBJ1-6; D gene: TRBD1; clone size: many; CDR3 protein: CASSAPQGTNSPLHF; CDR3 DNA: TGTGCCAGCAGCGCCCCACAGGGGACCAATTCACCCCTCCACTTT
V gene: TRBV9; J gene: TRBJ2-5; D gene: TRBD1; clone size: .; CDR3 protein: CASSVGQGRETQYF; CDR3 DNA: TGTGCCAGCAGCGTCGGACAGGGAAGGGAGACCCAGTACTTC
V gene: TRBV7-2; J gene: TRBJ2-1; D gene: TRBD2; clone size: .; CDR3 protein: CASSSRLAGGISSYNEQFF; CDR3 DNA: TGTGCCAGCAGCTCCCGACTAGCGGGGGGTATTAGCTCCTACAATGAGCAGTTCTTC
V gene: TRBV5-4; J gene: TRBJ2-5; D gene: .; clone size: .; CDR3 protein: CASSRDLQETQYF; CDR3 DNA: TGTGCCAGCAGTAGGGACTTACAAGAGACCCAGTACTTC
V gene: TRBV7-9; J gene: TRBJ1-3; D gene: .; clone size: .; CDR3 protein: CASSLSNGNTIYF; CDR3 DNA: TGTGCCAGCAGCTTATCCAATGGAAACACCATATATTTT
V gene: TRBV6-1; J gene: TRBJ2-2; D gene: .; clone size: .; CDR3 protein: CASSEGVLSGELFF; CDR3 DNA: TGTGCCAGCAGTGAAGGGGTCCTTTCCGGGGAGCTGTTTTTT
V gene: TRBV20-1; J gene: TRBJ1-2; D gene: .; clone size: .; CDR3 protein: CSAKGDYGYTF; CDR3 DNA: TGCAGTGCTAAGGGGGACTATGGCTACACCTTC
V gene: TRBV7-2; J gene: TRBJ2-5; D gene: .; clone size: .; CDR3 protein: CASSLDGFQETQYF; CDR3 DNA: TGTGCCAGCAGCTTAGACGGGTTCCAAGAGACCCAGTACTTC
V gene: TRBV15; J gene: TRBJ2-5; D gene: TRBD1; clone size: .; CDR3 protein: CATSRDRGETQYF; CDR3 DNA: TGTGCCACCAGCAGAGACAGGGGGGAGACCCAGTACTTC
V gene: TRBV7-9; J gene: TRBJ2-7; D gene: TRBD1; clone size: .; CDR3 protein: CASSQGQEPYEQYF; CDR3 DNA: TGTGCCAGCAGCCAGGGACAGGAGCCCTACGAGCAGTACTTC
V gene: TRBV6-6; J gene: TRBJ1-3; D gene: TRBD1; clone size: .; CDR3 protein: CASSYPPQGAGNTIYF; CDR3 DNA: TGTGCCAGCAGTTACCCCCCGCAGGGGGCTGGAAACACCATATATTTT
V gene: TRBV5-1; J gene: TRBJ2-5; D gene: .; clone size: .; CDR3 protein: CASSFRAQETQYF; CDR3 DNA: TGCGCCAGCAGCTTTCGGGCCCAAGAGACCCAGTACTTC
V gene: TRBV4-1; J gene: TRBJ1-5; D gene: .; clone size: .; CDR3 protein: CASSQEAGHQLPQHF; CDR3 DNA: TGCGCCAGCAGCCAAGAGGCAGGTCACCAGTTGCCCCAGCATTTT
V gene: TRBV7-2; J gene: TRBJ2-7; D gene: .; clone size: few; CDR3 protein: CASSFLAEYEQYF; CDR3 DNA: TGTGCCAGCAGCTTCCTGGCCGAATACGAGCAGTACTTC
V gene: TRBV5-6; J gene: TRBJ2-5; D gene: .; clone size: .; CDR3 protein: CASSAGVVETQYF; CDR3 DNA: TGTGCCAGCAGCGCCGGGGTGGTAGAGACCCAGTACTTC
V gene: TRBV7-9; J gene: TRBJ2-1; D gene: .; clone size: few; CDR3 protein: CASSPQNEQFF; CDR3 DNA: TGTGCCAGCAGCCCGCAAAATGAGCAGTTCTTC
V gene: TRBV10-3; J gene: TRBJ1-2; D gene: TRBD1; clone size: few; CDR3 protein: CAISDIIAGQGNYGYTF; CDR3 DNA: TGTGCCATCAGTGATATAATCGCGGGACAGGGCAACTATGGCTACACCTTC